This section outlines one T cell receptor (beta chain) sequence together with its context. Germline V gene sequence: CDR1 MNHEY, CDR2 SVGAGI. This CDR3 region has 15 residues. The germline V and J ends were trimmed by 4 bases and 0 bases, with 10 bases remaining between them. The entry originates in a study of blood T cell repertoires in COVID-19. Authors' data handling: Estimation of nucleated cell counts relied on the amplification of reference gene primers. Only in-frame clones appear in the TCRdb table, and some are missing; sequencing was by immunoSEQ multiplex PCR. The V and J calls and the clone size are those of that table, but D and trimming were determined from the DNA. The data contain around 140,000 clones, 76% of them singletons.

The origin of this receptor is a woman of 80 years or more with active or convalescent COVID-19. Sequencing was done on a sample of peripheral blood. The chain uses TRBV6-5 and TRBJ2-1, with unresolved D. The CDR3 protein is CASSSSFSSYNEQFF. The CDR3 nucleotides read TGTGCCAGCAGTTCCTCCTTCAGCTCCTACAATGAGCAGTTCTTC.